A single sample gave rise to the 5 T cell receptor beta chains below, sequenced in a study of cytomegalovirus exposure and HLA in healthy donors (dated by TCRdb to about 2017). Libraries were prepared through the immunoSEQ multiplex PCR assay. For the multiplex PCR, a mixture combining 60 forward primers for TCR Vbeta segments and 13 reverse primers for TCR Jbeta segments was used. The clones in this table, taken by TCRdb from immuneACCESS, are in-frame only. Not every clone is retained; where verified, under half of the shortfall comes from an unresolved V gene, and the cause of the rest is unknown. This sample lists some 65,000 clones; less than 70% were detected once. Approximately 11% of the sample comes from the top ten. Sequenced sample: PBMCs. These receptors originate from a woman in her 30s in good health and CMV-seronegative.

This chain uses TRBV6-6 with TRBJ2-3, with TRBD1 matching over 9 bases. V lost 2 bases and J lost 2; bases outside the gene matches: 2. The V gene's germline CDR1 is MNHNY and CDR2 SVGAGI (reference sequence). The CDR3 runs to 15 residues. This chain's CDR3 is CASSYRDRDTDTQYF. In nucleotides, the CDR3 is TGTGCCAGCAGTTACCGGGACAGGGACACAGATACGCAGTATTTT.

In its sample, this clone was seen a few times. J is TRBJ1-1 and V is TRBV4-1, with D perhaps matching TRBD1 (6 bases). Germline V CDR1 and CDR2: MGHRA, YSYEKL. The CDR3 spans 12 residues. V dropped 7 bases and J dropped 4 bases, with 10 bases sitting between them. Here the CDR3 DNA reads TGCGCCAGCAAAACAGGGACCACTGAAGCTTTCTTT. This gives the protein CASKTGTTEAFF.

The rearrangement uses TRBV4-1 and TRBJ1-5; D is ambiguous. Germline V CDR1 and CDR2: MGHRA, YSYEKL. Trimming removed 4 bases at V and 5 bases at J, with 15 bases between. The CDR3 covers 15 residues. This CDR3 is CASSLGPQIDQPQHF. CDR3 coding DNA: TGCGCCAGCAGCCTGGGCCCCCAGATAGATCAGCCCCAGCATTTT.

The V gene is TRBV5-1, the J gene TRBJ2-7; 10 positions match TRBD2. CDR3 length: 13 residues. Germline V gives CDR1 SGHRS, CDR2 YFSETQ. Germline trimming cut 8 bases from V and 1 base from J; bases unmatched to any gene: 3. The CDR3 region is CASTSGVSYEQYF. For the CDR3, the DNA is TGCGCCAGTACTAGCGGGGTGTCCTACGAGCAGTACTTC.

This clone appeared a single time. The genes are TRBV9 and TRBJ1-4; TRBD1 aligns across 11 bases. Germline CDR1 SGDLS, CDR2 YYNGEE. The CDR3 is 15 residues long. The V and J ends lost 4 bases and 7 bases, in that order; junction bases with no gene match: 6. CDR3 residues: CASSPGTGGREKLFF. CDR3 in DNA: TGTGCCAGCAGCCCTGGGACAGGGGGACGTGAAAAACTGTTTTTT. Using reference TRBV9 and TRBJ1-4 for the parts outside the CDR3, the full variable domain is DSGVTQTPKHLITATGQRVTLRCSPRSGDLSVYWYQQSLDQGLQFLIQYYNGEERAKGNILERFSAQQFPDLHSELNLSSLELGDSALYFCASSPGTGGREKLFFGSGTQLSVL.